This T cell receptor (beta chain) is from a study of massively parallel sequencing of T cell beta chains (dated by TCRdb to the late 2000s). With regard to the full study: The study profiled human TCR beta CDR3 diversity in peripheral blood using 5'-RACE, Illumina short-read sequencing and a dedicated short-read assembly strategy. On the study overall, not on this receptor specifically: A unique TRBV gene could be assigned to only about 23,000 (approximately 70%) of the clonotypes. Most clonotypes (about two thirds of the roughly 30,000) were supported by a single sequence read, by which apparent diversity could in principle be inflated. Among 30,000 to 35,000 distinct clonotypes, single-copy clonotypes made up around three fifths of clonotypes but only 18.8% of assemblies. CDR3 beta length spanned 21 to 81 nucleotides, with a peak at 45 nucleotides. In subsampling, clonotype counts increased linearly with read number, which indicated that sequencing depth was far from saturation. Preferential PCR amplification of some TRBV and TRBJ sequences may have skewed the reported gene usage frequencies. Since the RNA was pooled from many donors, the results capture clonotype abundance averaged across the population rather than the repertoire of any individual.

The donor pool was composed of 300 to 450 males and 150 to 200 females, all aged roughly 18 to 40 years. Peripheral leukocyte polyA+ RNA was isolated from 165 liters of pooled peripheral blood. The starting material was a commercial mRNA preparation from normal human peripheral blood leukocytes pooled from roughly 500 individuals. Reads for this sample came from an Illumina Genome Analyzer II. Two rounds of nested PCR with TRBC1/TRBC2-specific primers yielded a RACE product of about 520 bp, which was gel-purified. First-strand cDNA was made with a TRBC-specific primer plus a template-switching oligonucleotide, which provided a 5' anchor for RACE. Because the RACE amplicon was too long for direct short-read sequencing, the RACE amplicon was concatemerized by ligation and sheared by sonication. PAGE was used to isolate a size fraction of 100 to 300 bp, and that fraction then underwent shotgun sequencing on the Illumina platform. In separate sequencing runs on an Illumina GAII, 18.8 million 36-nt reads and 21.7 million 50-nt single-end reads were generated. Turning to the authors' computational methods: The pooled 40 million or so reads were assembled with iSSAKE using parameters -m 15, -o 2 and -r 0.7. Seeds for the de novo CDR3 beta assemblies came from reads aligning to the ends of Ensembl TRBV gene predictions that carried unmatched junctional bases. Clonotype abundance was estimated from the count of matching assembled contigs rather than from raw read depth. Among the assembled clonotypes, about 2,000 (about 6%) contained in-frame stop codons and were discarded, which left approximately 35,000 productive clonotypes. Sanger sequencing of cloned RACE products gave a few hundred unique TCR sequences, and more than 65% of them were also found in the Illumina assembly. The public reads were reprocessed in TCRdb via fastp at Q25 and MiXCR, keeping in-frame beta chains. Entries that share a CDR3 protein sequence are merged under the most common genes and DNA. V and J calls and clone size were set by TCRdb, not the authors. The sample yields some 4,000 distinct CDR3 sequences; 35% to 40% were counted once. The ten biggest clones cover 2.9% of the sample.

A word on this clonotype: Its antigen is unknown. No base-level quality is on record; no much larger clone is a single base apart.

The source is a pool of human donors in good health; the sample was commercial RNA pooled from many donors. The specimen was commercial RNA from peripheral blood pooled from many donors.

The CDR3 amino acid sequence is: CASSPDSRVSLHF. The nucleotides are TGTGCCAGCAGCCCGGACAGCCGGGTGTCCCTCCACTTT. The chain uses TRBV4-2 and TRBJ1-6, with TRBD1 perhaps the D gene, on 6 matching bases. Including cysteine and phenylalanine, the CDR3 has 13 amino acids. Left in the record is the CDR3 DNA by itself, 39 bases read in frame from the first base. The germline V gene gives CDR1 as LGHNA and CDR2 as YNFKEQ. Trimming at the junction amounts to 4 bases on V and 14 bases on J, and the germline ends lie 15 bases apart.